This entry describes one TCR beta chain. Its antigen remains unknown. The germline gives CDR1 KGHSH, CDR2 LQKENI. Trimming removed 3 bases from V and 0 bases from J; junction bases left unmatched: 11. The CDR3 contains 17 residues. TCRdb redid the calling of the 5' RACE reads with MiXCR, one entry per CDR3 protein. The sample lists over 95,000 distinct CDR3 sequences, 20% to 25% occurring once. This sample is drawn from a study of T-cell memory formation after mild COVID-19. In the study overall: TCR clusters largely stayed donor specific.

Study-level results: Confirmation was lacking for SARS-CoV-2 specificity of second-wave clones that peaked on day 37. Balance between CD4 and CD8 was seen in clones contracting day 15 to 85, and a CD4+ lean was seen in later expanders. Contracting CD4+ clones lay largely in CM and EM, with CD8+ ones residing in EMRA.

Material: PBMCs or a T cell subset sorted from them (not recorded which). The V and J genes are TRBV18 and TRBJ2-7, with TRBD1 matching 7 bases. The sequence was collected from a man aged 18 to 35 who had mild COVID-19 (a few samples of this study predate the infection). Cell type and time point are not known. The chain's CDR3 is CASSPTRGQTVSYEQYF. As DNA, the CDR3 is TGTGCCAGCTCACCTACCAGGGGACAGACAGTCTCCTACGAGCAGTACTTC.